Listed below are T cell receptor beta chains from one sample, sequenced in a study of blood T cell repertoires in COVID-19. Data came from immunoSEQ multiplex PCR; TCRdb stores just in-frame clones and leaves some out. Of roughly 250,000 clones listed, roughly 81% are singletons. The sample consisted of peripheral blood. Receptors originate from a middle-aged man with acute or convalescent COVID-19. CDR3s include the opening cysteine and the closing phenylalanine or tryptophan. The D gene is left open where the match is weak. Clone size appears in some rows only: once, few, many, or a class for an expanded clone.

j_gene | d_gene | abundance | v_gene | CDR3aa | CDR3nt
TRBJ1-2 | - | - | TRBV2 | CASLQEELRYGYTF | TGTGCCAGCCTCCAGGAGGAGCTGCGCTATGGCTACACCTTC
TRBJ1-3 | - | - | TRBV11-2 | CASNVGGRNTIYF | TGTGCCAGCAACGTGGGGGGGAGAAACACCATATATTTT
TRBJ2-7 | TRBD1 | few | TRBV6-6 | CASTPGPGQSSYEQYF | TGTGCCAGCACCCCAGGGCCGGGACAGAGCTCCTACGAGCAGTACTTC
TRBJ1-2 | - | once | TRBV6-6 | CASSPSHGYTF | TGTGCCAGCAGCCCTTCCCATGGCTACACCTTC
TRBJ1-1 | - | - | TRBV3-1/TRBV3-2 | CASSPSVGRLEYTEAFF | TGTGCCAGCAGCCCCTCCGTAGGTCGACTGGAATACACTGAAGCTTTCTTT
TRBJ2-3 | - | - | TRBV15 | CATSGWTGGTDTQYF | TGTGCCACCAGCGGATGGACGGGAGGCACAGATACGCAGTATTTT
TRBJ1-5 | TRBD1 | few | TRBV5-6 | CASSFQGANQPQHF | TGTGCCAGCAGCTTTCAGGGGGCAAATCAGCCCCAGCATTTT
TRBJ2-1 | - | once | TRBV14 | CASSQEVGLSVYNEQFF | TGTGCCAGCAGCCAAGAGGTGGGACTTTCGGTTTACAATGAGCAGTTCTTC
TRBJ1-2 | - | - | TRBV5-4 | CASSLGHDYGYTF | TGTGCCAGCAGCTTGGGGCACGACTATGGCTACACCTTC
TRBJ1-3 | - | - | TRBV18 | CASSPQGAGNTIYF | TGTGCCAGCTCACCACAAGGAGCTGGAAACACCATATATTTT
TRBJ1-6 | TRBD1 | few | TRBV7-2 | CASSAGQGYSPLHF | TGTGCCAGCAGCGCTGGACAGGGTTATTCACCCCTCCACTTT
TRBJ2-1 | - | - | TRBV18 | CASSPQDSSYNEQFF | TGTGCCAGCTCACCACAAGATAGCTCCTACAATGAGCAGTTCTTC
TRBJ2-3 | TRBD2 | once | TRBV19 | CASSIWLAGASTDTQYF | TGTGCCAGTAGTATCTGGCTAGCGGGGGCCTCTACAGATACGCAGTATTTT
TRBJ1-5 | - | - | TRBV25-1 | CASSDDRKDSNQPQHF | TGTGCCAGCAGTGACGACAGGAAGGATAGCAATCAGCCCCAGCATTTT
TRBJ2-7 | TRBD1 | - | TRBV5-6 | CASSPRDRSSYEQYF | TGTGCCAGCAGCCCCCGGGACAGGAGCTCCTACGAGCAGTACTTC
TRBJ2-3 | - | - | TRBV9 | CASSVDQARDTQYF | TGTGCCAGCAGCGTAGATCAAGCGAGGGATACGCAGTATTTT
TRBJ2-1 | - | - | TRBV11-3 | CASSPDRHNEQFF | TGTGCCAGCAGCCCCGACAGGCACAATGAGCAGTTCTTC
TRBJ1-6 | TRBD1 | - | TRBV6-1 | CASSENRGGSPLHF | TGTGCCAGCAGTGAGAACAGGGGCGGTTCACCCCTCCACTTT
TRBJ2-2 | - | - | TRBV7-3 | CASSLMAGGQTNTGELFF | TGTGCCAGCAGCTTAATGGCGGGGGGACAGACGAACACCGGGGAGCTGTTTTTT
TRBJ1-1 | TRBD1 | - | TRBV24-1 | CATSDLRQGALLMNTEAFF | TGTGCCACCAGTGATTTAAGGCAGGGGGCCCTTCTCATGAACACTGAAGCTTTCTTT